The clone carrying this T cell receptor beta chain was picked up many times. V was cut by 3 bases and J by 8 bases, with 15 bases left in between. The CDR3 extends over 14 amino acids. Germline values: CDR1 SGDLS, CDR2 YYNGEE. These data belong to a study of T cells after yellow fever vaccination. TCRdb processed the 5' RACE reads anew with MiXCR; each CDR3 protein has one entry. The table includes approximately 30,000 distinct CDR3 sequences, about 4.6% detected once. The chain uses TRBV9 and TRBJ2-1; TRBD1 is a possible D gene (5 bases). Sequences were derived from CD8+ T cells sorted from PBMCs, sampled 5 days after the yellow fever booster vaccination. The receptor was derived from a man aged 25-45 years who received the YFV17D yellow fever vaccine. As DNA, the CDR3 is TGTGCCAGCAGCGCAGAAGGGGCTCTCGATGAGCAGTTCTTC. Protein: CASSAEGALDEQFF.